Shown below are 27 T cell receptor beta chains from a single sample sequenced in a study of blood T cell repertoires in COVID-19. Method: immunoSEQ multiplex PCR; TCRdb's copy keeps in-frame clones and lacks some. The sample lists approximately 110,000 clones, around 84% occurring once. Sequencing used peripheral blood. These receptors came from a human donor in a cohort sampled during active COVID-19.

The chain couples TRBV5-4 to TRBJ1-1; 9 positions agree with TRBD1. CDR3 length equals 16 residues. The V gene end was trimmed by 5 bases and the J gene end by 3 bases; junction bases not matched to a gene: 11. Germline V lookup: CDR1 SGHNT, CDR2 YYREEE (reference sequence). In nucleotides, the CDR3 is TGTGCCAGCAGAAAAGACACAGGGGGCGGTGACACTGAAGCTTTCTTT. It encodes CASRKDTGGGDTEAFF.

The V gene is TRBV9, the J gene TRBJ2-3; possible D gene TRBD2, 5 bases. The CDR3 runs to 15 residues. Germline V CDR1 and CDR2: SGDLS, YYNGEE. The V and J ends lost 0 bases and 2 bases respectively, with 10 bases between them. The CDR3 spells CASSVGLAATDTQYF. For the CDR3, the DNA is TGTGCCAGCAGCGTAGGTCTAGCTGCCACAGATACGCAGTATTTT.

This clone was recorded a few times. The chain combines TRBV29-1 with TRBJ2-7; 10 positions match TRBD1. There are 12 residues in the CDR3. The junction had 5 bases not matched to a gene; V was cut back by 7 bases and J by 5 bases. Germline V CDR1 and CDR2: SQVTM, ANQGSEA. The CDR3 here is CSGQDRGDEQYF. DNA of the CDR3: TGCAGCGGGCAGGACAGGGGGGACGAGCAGTACTTC.

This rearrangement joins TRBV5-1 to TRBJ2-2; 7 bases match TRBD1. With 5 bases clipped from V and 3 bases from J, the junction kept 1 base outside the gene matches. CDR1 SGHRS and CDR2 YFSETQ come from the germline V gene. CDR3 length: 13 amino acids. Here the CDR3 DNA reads TGCGCCAGCAGAGGACAGGACACCGGGGAGCTGTTTTTT. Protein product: CASRGQDTGELFF.

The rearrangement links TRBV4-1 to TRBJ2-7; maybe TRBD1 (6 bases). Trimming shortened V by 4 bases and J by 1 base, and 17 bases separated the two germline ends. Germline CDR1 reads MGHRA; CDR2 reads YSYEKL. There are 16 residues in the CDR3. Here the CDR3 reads CASSPRSMTGSYEQYF. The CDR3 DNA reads TGCGCCAGCAGCCCAAGAAGCATGACAGGTTCCTACGAGCAGTACTTC.

The CDR3 is CASSVAPHEGADTQYF. The CDR3 DNA reads as TGTGCCAGCAGCGTAGCCCCACACGAGGGCGCAGATACGCAGTATTTT. The chain recombines TRBV9 with TRBJ2-3, with TRBD2 as a possible D gene (5 bases). This CDR3 is 16 amino acids long. Between the trimmed V and J ends, which lost 0 bases and 4 bases, there was a span of 15 bases. Germline assignment: CDR1 SGDLS and CDR2 YYNGEE.

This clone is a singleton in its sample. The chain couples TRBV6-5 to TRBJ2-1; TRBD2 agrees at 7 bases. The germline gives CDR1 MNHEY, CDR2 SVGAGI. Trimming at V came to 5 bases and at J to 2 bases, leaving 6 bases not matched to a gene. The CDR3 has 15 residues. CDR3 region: CASSPVAGAYNEQFF. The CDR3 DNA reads TGTGCCAGCAGTCCCGTCGCGGGGGCCTACAATGAGCAGTTCTTC.

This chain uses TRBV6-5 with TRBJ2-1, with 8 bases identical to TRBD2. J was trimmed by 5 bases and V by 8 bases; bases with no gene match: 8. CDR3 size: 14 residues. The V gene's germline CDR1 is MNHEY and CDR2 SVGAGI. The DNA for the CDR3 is TGTGCCAGCTCCCGAAGCGGGGGAGACAATGAGCAGTTCTTC. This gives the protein CASSRSGGDNEQFF.

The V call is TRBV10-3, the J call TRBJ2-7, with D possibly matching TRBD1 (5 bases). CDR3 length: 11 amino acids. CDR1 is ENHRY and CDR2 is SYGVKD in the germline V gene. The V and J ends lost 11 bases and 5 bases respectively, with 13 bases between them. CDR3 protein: CASQDLDEQYF. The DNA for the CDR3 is TGTGCCTCACAGGATCTGGACGAGCAGTACTTC.

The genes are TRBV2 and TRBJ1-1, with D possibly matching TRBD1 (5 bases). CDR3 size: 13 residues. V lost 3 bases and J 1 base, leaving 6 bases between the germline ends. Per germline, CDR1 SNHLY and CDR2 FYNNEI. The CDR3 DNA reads TGTGCCAGCAGTGACAGGGAGAACACTGAAGCTTTCTTT. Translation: CASSDRENTEAFF.

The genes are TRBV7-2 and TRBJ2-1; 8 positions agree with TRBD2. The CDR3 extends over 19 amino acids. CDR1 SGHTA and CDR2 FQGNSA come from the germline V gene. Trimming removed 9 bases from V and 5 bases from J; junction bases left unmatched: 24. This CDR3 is CASFPSSLAGRGPNNEQFF. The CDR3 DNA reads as TGTGCCAGTTTTCCTTCGAGCTTAGCGGGGCGGGGGCCAAACAATGAGCAGTTCTTC.

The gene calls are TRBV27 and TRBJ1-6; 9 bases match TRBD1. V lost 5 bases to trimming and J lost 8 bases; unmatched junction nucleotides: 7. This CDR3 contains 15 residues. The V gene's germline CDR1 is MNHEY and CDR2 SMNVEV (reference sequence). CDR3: CASSGGQGSHSPLHF. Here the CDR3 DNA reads TGTGCCAGCAGTGGGGGACAGGGAAGTCATTCACCCCTCCACTTT.

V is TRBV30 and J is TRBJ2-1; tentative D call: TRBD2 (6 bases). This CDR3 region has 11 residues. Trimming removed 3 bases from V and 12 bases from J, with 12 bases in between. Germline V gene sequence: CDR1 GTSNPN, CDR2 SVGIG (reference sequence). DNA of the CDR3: TGTGCCTGGAGCATGATGGGGGGGCAGTTCTTC. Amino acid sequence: CAWSMMGGQFF.

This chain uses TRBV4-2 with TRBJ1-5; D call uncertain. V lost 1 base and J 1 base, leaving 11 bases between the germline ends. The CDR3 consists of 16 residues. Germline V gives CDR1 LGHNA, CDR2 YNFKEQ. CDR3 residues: CASSQVTGGSNQPQHF. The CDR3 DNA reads TGTGCCAGCAGCCAAGTTACGGGAGGGAGCAATCAGCCCCAGCATTTT.

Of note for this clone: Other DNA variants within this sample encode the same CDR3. The DNA of the CDR3 is TGTGCCATCAGCGGCGGGAACACTGAAGCTTTCTTT. Its protein is CAISGGNTEAFF. This chain uses TRBV10-3 with TRBJ1-1; D gene unclear. The CDR3 sequence is 12 residues long. Germline V gene lookup returns CDR1 ENHRY and CDR2 SYGVKD. The ends were cut back, 6 bases at V and 1 base at J, with 6 bases in the middle.

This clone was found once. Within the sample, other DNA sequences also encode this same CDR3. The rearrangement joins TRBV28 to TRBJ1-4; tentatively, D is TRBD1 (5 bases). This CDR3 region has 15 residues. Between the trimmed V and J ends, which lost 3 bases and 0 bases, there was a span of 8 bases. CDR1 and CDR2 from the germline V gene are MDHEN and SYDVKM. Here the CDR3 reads CASSLGGATNEKLFF. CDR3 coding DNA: TGTGCCAGCAGTTTGGGGGGGGCAACTAATGAAAAACTGTTTTTT.

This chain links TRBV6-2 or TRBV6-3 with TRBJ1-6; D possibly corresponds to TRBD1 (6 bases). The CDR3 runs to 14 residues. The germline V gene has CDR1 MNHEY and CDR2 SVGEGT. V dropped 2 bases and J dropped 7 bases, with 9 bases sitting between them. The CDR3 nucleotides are TGTGCCAGCAGTTACCAGGGGTGGAATTCACCCCTCCACTTT. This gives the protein CASSYQGWNSPLHF.

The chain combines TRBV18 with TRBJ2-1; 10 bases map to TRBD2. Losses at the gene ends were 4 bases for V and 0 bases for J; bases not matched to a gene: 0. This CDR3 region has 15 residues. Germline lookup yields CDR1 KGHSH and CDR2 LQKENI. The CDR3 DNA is TGTGCCAGCTCACTAGCGGGGGGCTCCTACAATGAGCAGTTCTTC. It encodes CASSLAGGSYNEQFF.

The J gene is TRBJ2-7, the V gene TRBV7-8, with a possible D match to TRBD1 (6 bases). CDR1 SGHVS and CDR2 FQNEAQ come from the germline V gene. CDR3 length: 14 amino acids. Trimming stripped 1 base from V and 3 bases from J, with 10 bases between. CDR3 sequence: CASSLEGQHYEQYF. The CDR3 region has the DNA TGTGCCAGCAGCTTAGAAGGACAGCACTACGAGCAGTACTTC.

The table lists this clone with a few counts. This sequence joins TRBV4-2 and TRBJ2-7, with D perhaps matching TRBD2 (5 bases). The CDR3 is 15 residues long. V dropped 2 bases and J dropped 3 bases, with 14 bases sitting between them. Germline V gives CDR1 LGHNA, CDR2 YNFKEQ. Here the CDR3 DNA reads TGTGCCAGCAGCCAAACCTCTGGGAGTCACTACGAGCAGTACTTC. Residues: CASSQTSGSHYEQYF.

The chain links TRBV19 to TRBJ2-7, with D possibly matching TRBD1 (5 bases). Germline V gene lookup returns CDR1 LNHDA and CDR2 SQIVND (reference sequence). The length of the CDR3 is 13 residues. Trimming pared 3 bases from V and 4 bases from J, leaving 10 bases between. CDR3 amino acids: CASSIGQKYEQYF. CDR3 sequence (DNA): TGTGCCAGTAGTATCGGACAAAAGTACGAGCAGTACTTC.

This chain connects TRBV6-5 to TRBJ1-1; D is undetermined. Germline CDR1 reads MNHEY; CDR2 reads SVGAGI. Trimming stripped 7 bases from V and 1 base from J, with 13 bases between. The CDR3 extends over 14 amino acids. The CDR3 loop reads CASMGWRENTEAFF. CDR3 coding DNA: TGTGCCAGCATGGGCTGGCGAGAGAACACTGAAGCTTTCTTT.

Here the CDR3 reads CASSWGKLGGEGYTF. The CDR3, as DNA: TGTGCCAGCAGTTGGGGTAAACTTGGGGGGGAAGGCTACACCTTC. The chain recombines TRBV27 with TRBJ1-2; D perhaps matches TRBD1 (5 bases). The V gene's germline CDR1 is MNHEY and CDR2 SMNVEV (reference sequence). CDR3 length: 15 amino acids. Deletions cut 4 bases from V and 8 bases from J, with 20 bases between.

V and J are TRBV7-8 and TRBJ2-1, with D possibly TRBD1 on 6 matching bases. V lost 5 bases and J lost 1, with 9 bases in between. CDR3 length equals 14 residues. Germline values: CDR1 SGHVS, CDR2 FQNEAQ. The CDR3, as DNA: TGTGCCAGCAGCAAAGGGGGTTCCTACAATGAGCAGTTCTTC. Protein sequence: CASSKGGSYNEQFF. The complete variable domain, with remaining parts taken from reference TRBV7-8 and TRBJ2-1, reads GAGVSQSPRYKVAKRGQDVALRCDPISGHVSLFWYQQALGQGPEFLTYFQNEAQLDKSGLPSDRFFAERPEGSVSTLKIQRTQQEDSAVYLCASSKGGSYNEQFFGPGTRLTVL.

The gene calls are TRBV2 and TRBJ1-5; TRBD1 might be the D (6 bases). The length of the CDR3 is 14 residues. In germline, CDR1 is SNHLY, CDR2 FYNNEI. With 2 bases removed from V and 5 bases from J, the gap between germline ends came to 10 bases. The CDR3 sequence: CASSETGRDQPQHF. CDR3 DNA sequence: TGTGCCAGCAGTGAAACAGGGAGGGATCAGCCCCAGCATTTT.

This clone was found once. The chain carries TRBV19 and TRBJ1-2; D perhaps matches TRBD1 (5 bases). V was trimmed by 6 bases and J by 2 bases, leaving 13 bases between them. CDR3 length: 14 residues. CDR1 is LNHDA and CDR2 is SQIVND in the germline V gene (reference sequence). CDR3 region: CASSDLQGNYGYTF. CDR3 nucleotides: TGTGCCAGTAGCGACCTTCAGGGCAACTATGGCTACACCTTC.

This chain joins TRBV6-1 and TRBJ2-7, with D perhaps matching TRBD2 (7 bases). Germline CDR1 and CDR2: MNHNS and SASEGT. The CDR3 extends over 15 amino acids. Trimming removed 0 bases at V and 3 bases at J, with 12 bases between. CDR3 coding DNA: TGTGCCAGCAGTGAAGCGGGGGAGGGGGGCTACGAGCAGTACTTC. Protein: CASSEAGEGGYEQYF.